Described below is a single T cell receptor beta chain sequence and its context. Its antigen is unidentified. This entry belongs to a study of T cell repertoires in cytomegalovirus infection. About the study: Selection of CMV epitopes for the study included recently identified HLA-C-restricted and well-studied HLA-B-restricted ones. CMV infection and matching HLA type were both indicated by public TCR beta signatures. Findings of the study overall: The ex vivo response was dominated by HLA-C-restricted CMV-specific TCR beta clonotypes. Based on cumulative public TCR beta family frequency, carriers of CMV plus the relevant HLA were identified.

This CDR3 contains 14 residues. Trimming shortened V by 5 bases and J by 7 bases, and 17 bases separated the two germline ends. TCRdb passed the reads through MiXCR, listing each CDR3 protein once. The table lists about 770,000 distinct CDR3 sequences, under 35% of them singletons. The chain recombines TRBV12-3 or TRBV12-4 with TRBJ1-2, with D maybe TRBD1 (6 bases). The sequence derives from a human donor in good health (CMV status not recorded). Some clones in this sample may be carry-over from other donors' samples. The material sequenced was cultured CD8+ T cells from PBMCs, taken from culture after CMV antigen stimulation. The CDR3 DNA reads as TGTGCCAGCAGTCAATCCTCGGGGGCGGGTGGCTACACCTTC. Translation: CASSQSSGAGGYTF.